The T cell receptor (beta chain) described here comes from a study of blood T cells in healthy people across ages. For the second PCR, which ran for roughly 6 to 11 cycles, a sample-barcoded 5' primer and a J-beta primer mix were used. TCRdb redid the calling of the 5' RACE reads with MiXCR, one entry per CDR3 protein. The repertoire has some 890,000 distinct CDR3 sequences, 25% to 30% of them found once; the top ten carry around 9.6%. Germline trimming cut 5 bases from V and 1 base from J; bases unmatched to any gene: 5. Germline-derived CDR1 and CDR2 are SEHNR and FQNEAQ (reference sequence). The CDR3 runs to 14 residues. Another study also made use of these data, one on T cells of mothers and their children. That report adds: In each mother, TCR beta CDR3 reads exceeded 8.5 million; in each child, they numbered around 3 million.

This chain joins TRBV7-9 and TRBJ2-7, with 7 bases aligning to TRBD1. The material sequenced was blood. The TCR originated in a woman between 40 and 50 years old in good health. The DNA for the CDR3 is TGTGCCAGCAGCACAGGGGTGGGGTCCTACGAGCAGTACTTC. This sequence encodes CASSTGVGSYEQYF.